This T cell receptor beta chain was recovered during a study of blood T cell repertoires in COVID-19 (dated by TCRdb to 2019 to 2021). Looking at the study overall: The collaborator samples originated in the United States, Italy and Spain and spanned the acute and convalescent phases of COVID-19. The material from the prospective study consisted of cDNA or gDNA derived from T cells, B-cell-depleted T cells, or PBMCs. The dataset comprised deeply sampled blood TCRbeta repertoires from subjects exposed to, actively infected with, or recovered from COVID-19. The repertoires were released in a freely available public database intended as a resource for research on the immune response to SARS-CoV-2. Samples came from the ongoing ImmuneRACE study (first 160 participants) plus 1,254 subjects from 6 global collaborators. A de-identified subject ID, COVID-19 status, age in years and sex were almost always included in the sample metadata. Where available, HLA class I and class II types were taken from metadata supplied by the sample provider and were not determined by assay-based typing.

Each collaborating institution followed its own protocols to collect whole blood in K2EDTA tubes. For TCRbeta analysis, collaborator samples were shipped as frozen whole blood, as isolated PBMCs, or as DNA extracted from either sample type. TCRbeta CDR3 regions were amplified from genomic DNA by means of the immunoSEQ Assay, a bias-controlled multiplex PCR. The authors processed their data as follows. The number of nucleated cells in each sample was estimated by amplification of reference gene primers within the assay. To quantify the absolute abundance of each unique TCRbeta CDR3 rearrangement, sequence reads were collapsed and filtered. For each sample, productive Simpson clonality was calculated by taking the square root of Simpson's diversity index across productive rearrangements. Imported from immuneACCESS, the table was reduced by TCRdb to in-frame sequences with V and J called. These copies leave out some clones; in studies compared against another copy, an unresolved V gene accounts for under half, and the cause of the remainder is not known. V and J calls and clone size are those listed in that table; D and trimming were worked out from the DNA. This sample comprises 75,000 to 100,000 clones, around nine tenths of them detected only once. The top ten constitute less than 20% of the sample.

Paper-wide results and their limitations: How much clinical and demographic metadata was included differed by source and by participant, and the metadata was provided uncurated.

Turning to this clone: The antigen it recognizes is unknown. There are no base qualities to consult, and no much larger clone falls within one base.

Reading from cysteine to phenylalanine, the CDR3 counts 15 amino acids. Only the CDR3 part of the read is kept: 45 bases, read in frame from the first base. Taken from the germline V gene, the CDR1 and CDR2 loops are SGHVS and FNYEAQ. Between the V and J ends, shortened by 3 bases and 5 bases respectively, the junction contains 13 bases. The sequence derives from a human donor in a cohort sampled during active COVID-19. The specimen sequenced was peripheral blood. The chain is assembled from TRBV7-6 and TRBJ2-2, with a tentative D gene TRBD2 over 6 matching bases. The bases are TGTGCCAGCAGCTTGGCCGGCCGGGGGACCGGGGAGCTGTTTTTT. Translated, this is CASSLAGRGTGELFF. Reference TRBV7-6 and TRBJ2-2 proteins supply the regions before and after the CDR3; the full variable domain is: GAGVSQSPRYKVTKRGQDVALRCDPISGHVSLYWYRQALGQGPEFLTYFNYEAQQDKSGLPNDRFSAERPEGSISTLTIQRTEQRDSAMYRCASSLAGRGTGELFFGEGSRLTVL.